Listed here are 25 T cell receptor beta chains from one sample, sequenced in a study of vaccination and CD4 T cells after COVID-19. These receptors are not linked to any known antigen. Sequence data for DNA of cultured CD4+ T cells were generated by the Oncomine TCR Beta short-read assay. TCRdb ran MiXCR on the PCR reads and lists one entry per CDR3 protein. The table lists about 25,000 distinct CDR3 sequences, 36% of them singletons. Time point indicated: late sampling 161 to 241 days after vaccination in a few convalescent patients. This sample's treatment: roughly 11-day PBMC culture with coronavirus spike peptide pools or control peptides (ViraFEST assay). Sequencing used CD4+ T cells from blood, cultured in vitro, obtained about 7 months after SARS-CoV-2 vaccination. The receptors here all came from a human donor who had recovered from COVID-19.

This clonotype was seen only a few times. The rearrangement uses TRBV28 and TRBJ2-5; D is uncertain. Deletions cut 6 bases from V and 4 bases from J, with 9 bases between. The CDR3 consists of 12 residues. CDR1 is MDHEN, CDR2 SYDVKM, per germline. The chain's CDR3 is CASSIGLETQYF. The CDR3 DNA follows: TGTGCCAGCAGCATAGGATTAGAGACCCAGTACTTC.

The chain is built from TRBV4-2 and TRBJ2-7, with TRBD1 matching over 9 bases. J gave up 4 bases and V 3 bases, and 13 bases lay outside the gene matches. Per germline, CDR1 LGHNA and CDR2 YNFKEQ. The CDR3 totals 17 residues. DNA for the CDR3: TGTGCCAGCAGCCAGCCGGTCGCGGACAGGGGAAGTTACGAGCAGTACTTC. This codes for CASSQPVADRGSYEQYF.

The chain combines TRBV19 with TRBJ2-5; 7 nucleotides agree with TRBD1. The CDR3 totals 13 residues. V dropped 6 bases and J dropped 1; count of bases not matched to a gene: 2. Looked up from germline, CDR1 is LNHDA and CDR2 is SQIVND (reference sequence). For the CDR3, the DNA is TGTGCCAGTAGCCGGGACAGCCAAGAGACCCAGTACTTC. It codes for CASSRDSQETQYF.

This chain joins TRBV24-1 and TRBJ2-1; 13 bases align to TRBD2. The germline gives CDR1 KGHDR, CDR2 SFDVKD. J was trimmed by 6 bases and V by 0 bases; bases with no gene match: 4. The CDR3 totals 17 residues. The CDR3 DNA follows: TGTGCCACCAGTGATTTGCGAGGGACTAGCGGGATCAATGAGCAGTTCTTC. It encodes CATSDLRGTSGINEQFF.

The rearrangement uses TRBV6-1 and TRBJ1-5, with 7 bases aligning to TRBD1. Germline V gives CDR1 MNHNS, CDR2 SASEGT. This CDR3 is 14 amino acids long. V was pared by 6 bases and J by 3 bases, with 5 bases of the junction left unmatched. The CDR3 DNA reads TGTGCCAGCAGCCGTGACAGGGTCAATCAGCCCCAGCATTTT. Protein sequence: CASSRDRVNQPQHF.

The chain recombines TRBV2 with TRBJ2-1, with 14 bases matching TRBD2. This CDR3 has 16 residues. The trim removed 5 bases at V and 9 bases at J, leaving 9 bases unmatched. In germline, CDR1 is SNHLY, CDR2 FYNNEI. CDR3 protein: CASSNPGLAGVGEQFF. The DNA of the CDR3 is TGTGCCAGCAGTAACCCGGGACTAGCGGGAGTTGGTGAGCAGTTCTTC.

This sequence joins TRBV6-5 and TRBJ2-7; 8 bases map to TRBD2. Trimming removed 5 bases from V and 0 bases from J; junction bases left unmatched: 9. The CDR3 totals 16 residues. Looked up from germline, CDR1 is MNHEY and CDR2 is SVGAGI. The DNA for the CDR3 is TGTGCCAGCAGTCGCTCGACTAGCGTGATCTCCTACGAGCAGTACTTC. Residues: CASSRSTSVISYEQYF.

This chain links TRBV11-1 with TRBJ2-7; no clear D. Trimming cost V 4 bases and J 1 base, with 11 bases left between them. CDR3 size: 14 residues. The germline gives CDR1 SGHAT, CDR2 FQDESV (reference sequence). The chain's CDR3 is CASSSLFRSYEQYF. DNA for the CDR3: TGTGCCAGCAGCTCCCTCTTCAGGTCCTACGAGCAGTACTTC.

As regards this clonotype: At one of its ends the junction is not consistent with the germline gene, which may arise from a read error. The J gene is TRBJ2-7, the V gene TRBV7-3; the D is unclear. Germline assignment: CDR1 SGHTA and CDR2 FQGTGA. There are 12 residues in the CDR3. CDR3 DNA sequence: TGCGCCAGCAGCCAACCTCAAGGGGAGCAGTACTTC. It codes for CASSQPQGEQYF.

The chain combines TRBV5-4 with TRBJ2-1; D remains ambiguous. Germline CDR1 is SGHNT and CDR2 is YYREEE (reference sequence). The CDR3 runs 17 residues. Trimming took 7 bases from V and 0 from J, leaving 20 bases between them. CDR3 loop: CASAGGTRRPSYNEQFF. DNA of the CDR3: TGTGCCAGCGCAGGCGGCACCCGGCGGCCCTCCTACAATGAGCAGTTCTTC.

The chain has TRBV18 and TRBJ1-6; maybe TRBD1 (6 bases). The CDR3 length is 15 residues. The germline V gene encodes CDR1 KGHSH and CDR2 LQKENI. V gave up 8 bases and J gave up 5 bases, with 16 bases separating them. The CDR3 DNA is TGTGCCAGCCACATGGGGGCTAGGAATAATTCACCCCTCCACTTT. Translating it yields CASHMGARNNSPLHF.

The chain has TRBV28 and TRBJ1-5; 8 bases align to TRBD1. Per germline, CDR1 MDHEN and CDR2 SYDVKM. Trimming at V came to 8 bases and at J to 4 bases, leaving 7 bases not matched to a gene. The CDR3 length is 14 residues. CDR3 bases: TGTGCCAGCCAGAGCGGGACAGGTAATCAGCCCCAGCATTTT. Its translation is CASQSGTGNQPQHF.

This chain links TRBV2 with TRBJ2-7; TRBD1 matches at 9 bases. V lost 6 bases, J lost 7 bases, and 7 bases stayed unmatched. This CDR3 has 13 amino acids. Per the germline V gene, CDR1 is SNHLY and CDR2 is FYNNEI. CDR3 loop: CASRSRQGGEQYF. DNA for the CDR3: TGTGCCAGCAGATCTAGACAGGGGGGTGAGCAGTACTTC.

This clonotype was observed a few times. This chain joins TRBV20-1 and TRBJ1-2; 8 nucleotides align to TRBD1. This CDR3 has 13 residues. The V and J ends lost 7 bases and 3 bases, in that order; junction bases with no gene match: 7. Germline loops: CDR1 DFQATT, CDR2 SNEGSKA (reference sequence). The CDR3 loop reads CSVAGGVYYGYTF. Written as DNA, the CDR3 is TGCAGTGTGGCAGGGGGCGTCTACTATGGCTACACCTTC.

The V and J genes are TRBV20-1 and TRBJ2-5, with D perhaps TRBD1 (6 bases). Germline assignment: CDR1 DFQATT and CDR2 SNEGSKA (reference sequence). CDR3 length: 14 amino acids. V gave up 5 bases and J gave up 6 bases, with 19 bases separating them. The CDR3 DNA sequence: TGCAGTGCTGAGATTCCGGGACATGGGAAGACCCAGTACTTC. This encodes CSAEIPGHGKTQYF.

DNA for the CDR3: TGTGCCAGCAGGTTCGGGGGCGGCGAGACCCAGTACTTC. Protein product: CASRFGGGETQYF. The rearrangement joins TRBV6-1 to TRBJ2-5; D possibly matches TRBD1 or TRBD2 (6 bases each). Per the germline V gene, CDR1 is MNHNS and CDR2 is SASEGT. The V gene lost 6 bases and the J gene lost 5 bases, with 13 bases spanning the gap. The CDR3 spans 13 residues.

The chain couples TRBV30 to TRBJ2-5, with a tentative D call TRBD2 (6 bases). CDR1 GTSNPN and CDR2 SVGIG come from the germline V gene (reference sequence). The CDR3 is 16 amino acids. The germline V and J ends were trimmed by 4 bases and 2 bases, with 20 bases remaining between them. The chain's CDR3 is CAWKVGGWAGQETQYF. DNA for the CDR3: TGTGCCTGGAAAGTGGGAGGATGGGCAGGGCAAGAGACCCAGTACTTC.

The CDR3 loop is CASTPPGTGNYGYTF. The DNA of the CDR3 is TGTGCCAGCACCCCTCCGGGGACAGGGAACTATGGCTACACCTTC. The chain carries TRBV6-1 and TRBJ1-2, with 9 bases aligning to TRBD1. Trimming cost V 7 bases and J 2 bases; bases outside gene matches: 8. The CDR3 has 15 amino acids. Germline CDR1 is MNHNS and CDR2 is SASEGT.

The chain joins TRBV18 to TRBJ1-6; the D is unclear. V was shortened by 2 bases and J by 5 bases, with 10 bases between the two germline ends. Germline assignment: CDR1 KGHSH and CDR2 LQKENI. The CDR3 sequence is 15 residues long. CDR3 protein: CASSPAVQHNSPLHF. The DNA of the CDR3 is TGTGCCAGCTCACCAGCGGTTCAGCATAATTCACCCCTCCACTTT.

V usage is TRBV10-2 and J usage is TRBJ2-7; D might be TRBD1 (6 bases). With 4 bases removed from V and 9 bases from J, the gap between germline ends came to 10 bases. This CDR3 region has 11 residues. Germline V gene sequence: CDR1 WSHSY, CDR2 SAAADI. CDR3 DNA: TGCGCCAGCAGTGCCGACAGGATGCAGTACTTC. This codes for CASSADRMQYF.

The V call is TRBV21-1, the J call TRBJ2-7; the D segment call TRBD2 is taken from the table without a DNA check. TRBV21-1 is assigned pseudogene status. This CDR3 comprises 18 residues. CDR3 DNA: TGTGCCAGCAGCAAAGATGGTTCTAGAGCGGTGCACCCGAACGAGCAGTACTTC. As protein: CASSKDGSRAVHPNEQYF.

The chain uses TRBV12-3 or TRBV12-4 and TRBJ1-1, with TRBD1 identical over 7 bases. With V trimmed by 6 bases and J by 1 base, 5 bases remained unmatched. The CDR3 spans 14 residues. Here the CDR3 reads CASSPTGRNTEAFF. As DNA, the CDR3 is TGTGCCAGCAGCCCGACAGGGAGGAACACTGAAGCTTTCTTT.

For this clonotype: One end of the junction varies from germline; a read error may be responsible. The chain joins TRBV4-3 to TRBJ2-1, with 13 nucleotides matching TRBD2. CDR1 and CDR2 (germline): LGHNA, YSLEER. The CDR3 runs 14 residues. Written as DNA, the CDR3 is TGCGCCAGCAGCCAAGGGACTAGCGGGAGTAACCATCTCTTC. This encodes CASSQGTSGSNHLF.

This clonotype showed up just once. The chain employs TRBV5-1 and TRBJ2-7; a weak D match, TRBD2 (6 bases). V lost 1 base and J lost 5, with 10 bases in between. This CDR3 is built from 13 residues. Germline loops: CDR1 SGHRS, CDR2 YFSETQ. Here the CDR3 reads CASSLKGGHEQYF. In nucleotides, the CDR3 is TGCGCCAGCAGCTTGAAAGGAGGGCACGAGCAGTACTTC.

This chain uses TRBV20-1 with TRBJ1-2; 7 positions match TRBD1. V trimming: 3 bases; J trimming: 5 bases; junction bases outside the gene matches: 9. This CDR3 region has 14 residues. CDR1 is DFQATT and CDR2 is SNEGSKA in the germline V gene (reference sequence). CDR3 coding DNA: TGCAGTGCTAGGCCCAGACAGGGATTATATGGCTACACCTTC. Protein sequence: CSARPRQGLYGYTF.